The 9 T cell receptor beta chains given below trace back to one sample, sequenced in a study of follicular helper T cells after annual influenza vaccination. Noted time point: 2015-2016 season, 7 days after influenza vaccination. Repertoires were generated with immunoSEQ multiplex PCR, while TCRdb's copy carries only in-frame clones and drops some. The data show 10,000 or so clones, around 78% seen once. Specimen: CXCR5- memory CD4+ T cells sorted from blood, collected 7 days after influenza vaccination. These receptors all come from an adult who received the influenza vaccine.

This chain links TRBV7-8 with TRBJ1-3, with no clear D. The CDR3 is made up of 13 amino acids. Germline loops: CDR1 SGHVS, CDR2 FQNEAQ. Trimming left V 3 bases short and J 4 bases short, with 7 bases between. CDR3 bases: TGTGCCAGCAGCTTGATACGCGGAAACACCATATATTTT. Amino acids: CASSLIRGNTIYF. The full variable domain, rest sourced from reference TRBV7-8 and TRBJ1-3, is GAGVSQSPRYKVAKRGQDVALRCDPISGHVSLFWYQQALGQGPEFLTYFQNEAQLDKSGLPSDRFFAERPEGSVSTLKIQRTQQEDSAVYLCASSLIRGNTIYFGEGSWLTVV.

The gene calls are TRBV16 and TRBJ2-7; D possibly corresponds to TRBD1 (6 bases). Trimming removed 1 base at V and 1 base at J, with 14 bases between. The CDR3 sequence is 16 residues long. Per the germline V gene, CDR1 is KGHSY and CDR2 is FQNENV. CDR3 coding DNA: TGTGCCAGCAGCCAATTCGGGACACCAGTTTCCTACGAGCAGTACTTC. Its protein product is CASSQFGTPVSYEQYF.

V gene TRBV5-1 combines with J gene TRBJ2-1, with D maybe TRBD1 (6 bases). Trimming removed 5 bases at V and 1 base at J, with 25 bases between. The CDR3 covers 19 residues. Germline CDR1 is SGHRS and CDR2 is YFSETQ. DNA of the CDR3: TGCGCCAGCAGTTTTTATAACGGACAGCGGTCGTCTTCCTACAATGAGCAGTTCTTC. Its translation: CASSFYNGQRSSSYNEQFF.

This chain links TRBV7-7 with TRBJ2-1; TRBD2 might be the D (6 bases). This CDR3 has 14 amino acids. V was clipped by 1 base and J by 6 bases, with 10 bases between them. Per the germline V gene, CDR1 is SSHAT and CDR2 is FNYEAQ (reference sequence). The CDR3 is CASSLVFGGNEQFF. CDR3 sequence (DNA): TGTGCCAGCAGCTTAGTTTTCGGGGGCAATGAGCAGTTCTTC. Full variable domain (rest looked up from reference TRBV7-7 and TRBJ2-1): GAGVSQSPRYKVTKRGQDVTLRCDPISSHATLYWYQQALGQGPEFLTYFNYEAQPDKSGLPSDRFSAERPEGSISTLTIQRTEQRDSAMYRCASSLVFGGNEQFFGPGTRLTVL.

This clone was seen just once. V is TRBV7-9 and J is TRBJ2-5, with TRBD2 matching over 12 bases. Germline V gene sequence: CDR1 SEHNR, CDR2 FQNEAQ (reference sequence). The CDR3 extends over 14 amino acids. The V segment lost 6 bases and the J segment 5 bases; nucleotides outside the gene matches: 4. CDR3 coding DNA: TGTGCCAGCAGTCCCGGGACTAGCGGGGAGACCCAGTACTTC. Its translation: CASSPGTSGETQYF.

The chain employs TRBV5-1 and TRBJ2-7; D is unresolved. This CDR3 spans 13 amino acids. Trimming took off 3 bases at V and 3 bases at J, with 10 bases between the two ends. Per germline, CDR1 SGHRS and CDR2 YFSETQ. For the CDR3, the DNA is TGCGCCAGCAGCTCCTTGACTGGCTACGAGCAGTACTTC. It codes for CASSSLTGYEQYF.

The chain has TRBV7-2 and TRBJ2-3, with D possibly matching TRBD2 (5 bases). The CDR3 runs to 18 residues. Looked up from germline, CDR1 is SGHTA and CDR2 is FQGNSA. Trimming shortened V by 5 bases and J by 0 bases, and 21 bases separated the two germline ends. This CDR3 reads CASSQGGGRNPSTDTQYF. Written as DNA, the CDR3 is TGTGCCAGCAGCCAAGGTGGCGGGCGAAACCCTAGCACAGATACGCAGTATTTT.

V usage is TRBV28 and J usage is TRBJ1-5; D perhaps matches TRBD1 (5 bases). Germline CDR1 and CDR2: MDHEN and SYDVKM. The CDR3 runs to 16 residues. Trimming left V 3 bases short and J 7 bases short, with 19 bases between. CDR3 coding DNA: TGTGCCAGCAGTTTTGTTGATGTGGGGCCGAGGCAGCCCCAGCATTTT. This sequence encodes CASSFVDVGPRQPQHF.

The chain couples TRBV28 to TRBJ2-7; 11 bases match TRBD1. The J segment lost 4 bases and the V segment lost 8 bases, leaving 7 bases of the junction unmatched. The CDR3 contains 14 residues. Germline V gene data show CDR1 as MDHEN and CDR2 as SYDVKM. The CDR3 DNA sequence: TGTGCCAGCGGGGGGACAGGGGGGAAGTACGAGCAGTACTTC. Its protein product is CASGGTGGKYEQYF.